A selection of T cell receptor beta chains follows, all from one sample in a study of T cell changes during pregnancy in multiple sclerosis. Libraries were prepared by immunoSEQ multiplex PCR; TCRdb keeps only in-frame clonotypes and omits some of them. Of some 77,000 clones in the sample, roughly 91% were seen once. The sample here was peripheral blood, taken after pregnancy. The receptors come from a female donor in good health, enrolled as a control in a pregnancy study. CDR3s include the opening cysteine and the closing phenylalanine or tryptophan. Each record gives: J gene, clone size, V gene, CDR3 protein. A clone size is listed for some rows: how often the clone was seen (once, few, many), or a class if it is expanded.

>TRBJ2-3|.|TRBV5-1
CASSPLGSGGTDTQYF
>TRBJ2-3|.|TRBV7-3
CASSPTRSSTDTQYF
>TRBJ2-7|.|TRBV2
CASSRGGRSGEQYF
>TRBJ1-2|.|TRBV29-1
CSVREGVGYTF
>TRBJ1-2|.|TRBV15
CATSRDYSGGNYGYTF
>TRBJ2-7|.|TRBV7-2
CASSWGLAVEQYF
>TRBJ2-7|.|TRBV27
CASSLGLYSSYEQYF
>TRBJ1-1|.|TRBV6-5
CASSYRDNYRTEAFF
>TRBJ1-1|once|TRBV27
CASSRNTEAFF
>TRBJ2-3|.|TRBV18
CASSPQDRDTQYF
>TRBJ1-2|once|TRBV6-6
CASRKQGTGYTF
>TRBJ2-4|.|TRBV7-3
CASSLRRGLEGDIQYF
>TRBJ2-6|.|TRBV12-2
CASREPGQVRSGANVLTF
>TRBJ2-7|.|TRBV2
CASSKNRGEQYF
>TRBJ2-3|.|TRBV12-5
CASGLAAPGDTQYF
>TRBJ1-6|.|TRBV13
CASSLPVRGVNSPLHF
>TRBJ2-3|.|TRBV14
CASSQQAGGTDTQYF
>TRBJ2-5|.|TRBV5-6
CASEPQRGYQETQYF
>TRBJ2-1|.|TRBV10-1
CASSVTSGTTILGHNEQFF
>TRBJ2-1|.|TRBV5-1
CASSSYGTGLGLSEQFF
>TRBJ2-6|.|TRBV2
CASSVTVGANVLTF
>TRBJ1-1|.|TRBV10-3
CAISPGGSDTEAFF
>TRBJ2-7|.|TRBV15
CATSSPGTFYEQYF
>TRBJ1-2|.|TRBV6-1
CASIPPGVNYGYTF
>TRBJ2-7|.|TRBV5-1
CASSLAEAGLEQYF
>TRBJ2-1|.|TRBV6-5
CASSDWTSGMTEQFF
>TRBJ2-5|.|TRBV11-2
CASSPLGRAGWETQYF
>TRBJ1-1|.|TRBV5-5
CASSSDSTNTEAFF